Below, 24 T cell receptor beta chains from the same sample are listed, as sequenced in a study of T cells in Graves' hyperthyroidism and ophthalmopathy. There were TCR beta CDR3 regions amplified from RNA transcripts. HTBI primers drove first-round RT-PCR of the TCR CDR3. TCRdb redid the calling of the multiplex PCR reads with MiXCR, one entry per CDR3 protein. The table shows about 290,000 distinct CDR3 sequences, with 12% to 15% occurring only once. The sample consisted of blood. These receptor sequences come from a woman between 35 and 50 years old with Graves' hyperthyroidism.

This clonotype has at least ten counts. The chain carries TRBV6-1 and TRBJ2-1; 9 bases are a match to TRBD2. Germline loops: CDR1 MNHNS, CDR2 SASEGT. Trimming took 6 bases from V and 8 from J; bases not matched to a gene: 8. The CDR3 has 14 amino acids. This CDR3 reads CASRLREGPYEQFF. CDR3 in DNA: TGTGCCAGCAGGTTGCGGGAGGGCCCCTATGAGCAGTTCTTC.

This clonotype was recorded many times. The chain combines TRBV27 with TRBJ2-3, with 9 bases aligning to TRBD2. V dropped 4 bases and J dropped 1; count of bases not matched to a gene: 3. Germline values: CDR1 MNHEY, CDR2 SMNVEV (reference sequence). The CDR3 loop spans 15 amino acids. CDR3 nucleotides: TGTGCCAGCAGTTCGACTAGCGGCGGCACAGATACGCAGTATTTT. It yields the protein CASSSTSGGTDTQYF.

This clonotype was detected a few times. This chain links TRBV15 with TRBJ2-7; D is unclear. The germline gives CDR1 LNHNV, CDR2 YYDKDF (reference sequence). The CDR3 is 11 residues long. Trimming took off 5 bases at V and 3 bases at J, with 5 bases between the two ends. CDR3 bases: TGTGCCACCAGCTCACTCTACGAGCAGTACTTC. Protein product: CATSSLYEQYF. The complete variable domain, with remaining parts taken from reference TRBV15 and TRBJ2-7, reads DAMVIQNPRYQVTQFGKPVTLSCSQTLNHNVMYWYQQKSSQAPKLLFHYYDKDFNNEADTPDNFQSRRPNTSFCFLDIRSPGLGDTAMYLCATSSLYEQYFGPGTRLTVT.

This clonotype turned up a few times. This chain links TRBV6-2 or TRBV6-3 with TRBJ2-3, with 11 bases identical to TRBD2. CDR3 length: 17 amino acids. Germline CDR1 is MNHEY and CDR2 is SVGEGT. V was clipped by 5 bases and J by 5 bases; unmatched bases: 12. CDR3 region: CASSLSRLAGQGDTQYF. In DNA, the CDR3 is TGTGCCAGCAGTCTTTCCCGACTAGCGGGACAAGGAGATACGCAGTATTTT.

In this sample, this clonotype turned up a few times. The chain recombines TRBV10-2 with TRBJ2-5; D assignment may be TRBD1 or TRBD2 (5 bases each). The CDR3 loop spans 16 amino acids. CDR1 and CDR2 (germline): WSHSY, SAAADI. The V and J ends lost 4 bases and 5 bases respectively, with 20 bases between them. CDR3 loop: CASSGGTAGKFETQYF. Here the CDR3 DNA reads TGCGCCAGCAGTGGGGGGACGGCAGGGAAGTTCGAGACCCAGTACTTC.

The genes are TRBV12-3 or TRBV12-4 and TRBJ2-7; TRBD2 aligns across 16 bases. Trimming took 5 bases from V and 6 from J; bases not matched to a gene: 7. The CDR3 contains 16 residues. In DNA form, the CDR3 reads TGTGCCAGCAGTCCGGGACTAGCGGGGGGGATTGCCGAGCAGTACTTC. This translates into CASSPGLAGGIAEQYF.

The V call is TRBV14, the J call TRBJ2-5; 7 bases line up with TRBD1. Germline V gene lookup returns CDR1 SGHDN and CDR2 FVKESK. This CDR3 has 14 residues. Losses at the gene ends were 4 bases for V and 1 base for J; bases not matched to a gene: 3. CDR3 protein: CASSLRGIQETQYF. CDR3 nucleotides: TGTGCCAGCAGCCTCAGGGGGATCCAAGAGACCCAGTACTTC.

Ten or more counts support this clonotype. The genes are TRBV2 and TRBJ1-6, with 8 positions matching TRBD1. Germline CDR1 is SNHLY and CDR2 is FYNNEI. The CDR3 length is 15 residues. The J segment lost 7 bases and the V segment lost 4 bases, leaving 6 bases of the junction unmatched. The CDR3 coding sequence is TGTGCCAGCAGTGTGGGGACAGGTGTGAATTCACCCCTCCACTTT. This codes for CASSVGTGVNSPLHF.

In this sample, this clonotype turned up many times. The CDR3 protein is CASSLERHLGGYTF. The CDR3 DNA reads TGTGCCAGCAGCCTGGAAAGACACTTAGGTGGCTACACCTTC. The chain couples TRBV3-1 to TRBJ1-2; D is unclear. V was cut by 4 bases and J by 7 bases, with 16 bases left in between. Per the germline V gene, CDR1 is LGHDT and CDR2 is YNNKEL (reference sequence). The CDR3 has 14 residues.

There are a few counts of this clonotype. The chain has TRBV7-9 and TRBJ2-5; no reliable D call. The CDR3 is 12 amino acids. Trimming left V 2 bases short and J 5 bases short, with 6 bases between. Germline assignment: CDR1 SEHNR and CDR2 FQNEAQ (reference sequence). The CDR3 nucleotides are TGTGCCAGCAGCTTATATTGGGAGACCCAGTACTTC. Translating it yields CASSLYWETQYF.

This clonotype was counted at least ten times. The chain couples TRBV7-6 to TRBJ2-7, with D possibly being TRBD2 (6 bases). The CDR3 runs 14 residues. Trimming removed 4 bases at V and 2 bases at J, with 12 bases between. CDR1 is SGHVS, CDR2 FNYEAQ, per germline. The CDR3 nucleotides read TGTGCCAGCAGCTCCGGCGGGGCCCCCTACGAGCAGTACTTC. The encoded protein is CASSSGGAPYEQYF.

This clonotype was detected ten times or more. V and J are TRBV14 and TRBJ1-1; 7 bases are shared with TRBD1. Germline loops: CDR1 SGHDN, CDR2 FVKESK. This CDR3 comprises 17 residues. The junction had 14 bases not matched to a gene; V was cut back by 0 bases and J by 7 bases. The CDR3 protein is CASSQDGRGPRFLEAFF. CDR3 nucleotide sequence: TGTGCCAGCAGCCAAGATGGGAGGGGGCCCCGATTCCTTGAAGCTTTCTTT.

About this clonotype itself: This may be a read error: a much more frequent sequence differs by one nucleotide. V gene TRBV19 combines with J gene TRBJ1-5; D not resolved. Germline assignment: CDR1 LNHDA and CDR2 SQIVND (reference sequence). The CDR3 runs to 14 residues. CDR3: CAGSDGYSNQPQHF. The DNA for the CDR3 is TGTGCCGGTAGTGACGGGTATAGCAATCAGCCCCAGCATTTT.

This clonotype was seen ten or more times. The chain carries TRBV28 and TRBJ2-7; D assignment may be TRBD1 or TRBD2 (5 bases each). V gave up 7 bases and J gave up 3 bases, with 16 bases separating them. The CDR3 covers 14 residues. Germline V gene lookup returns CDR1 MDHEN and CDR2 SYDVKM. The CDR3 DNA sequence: TGTGCCAGCACTATACCGGGGCCCCTCTACGAGCAGTACTTC. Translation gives CASTIPGPLYEQYF.

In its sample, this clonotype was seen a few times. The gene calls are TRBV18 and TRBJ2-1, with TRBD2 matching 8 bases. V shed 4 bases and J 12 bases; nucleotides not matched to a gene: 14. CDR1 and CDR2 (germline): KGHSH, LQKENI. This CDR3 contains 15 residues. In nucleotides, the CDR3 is TGTGCCAGCTCACTAGCGGGGACTCCTACAAAGGGGCAGTTCTTC. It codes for CASSLAGTPTKGQFF.

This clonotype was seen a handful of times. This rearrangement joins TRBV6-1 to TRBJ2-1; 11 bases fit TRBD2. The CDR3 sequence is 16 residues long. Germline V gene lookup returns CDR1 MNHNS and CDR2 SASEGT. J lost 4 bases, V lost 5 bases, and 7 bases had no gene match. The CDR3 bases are TGTGCCAGCAGTCCACTGACTAGCGGGGCTTACAATGAGCAGTTCTTC. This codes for CASSPLTSGAYNEQFF.

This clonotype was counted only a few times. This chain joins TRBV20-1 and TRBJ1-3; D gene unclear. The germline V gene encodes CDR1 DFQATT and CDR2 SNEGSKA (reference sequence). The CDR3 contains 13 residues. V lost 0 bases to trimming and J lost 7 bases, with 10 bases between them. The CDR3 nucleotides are TGCAGTGCTAGAGATGGTTTGTTCAACACCATATATTTT. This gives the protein CSARDGLFNTIYF.

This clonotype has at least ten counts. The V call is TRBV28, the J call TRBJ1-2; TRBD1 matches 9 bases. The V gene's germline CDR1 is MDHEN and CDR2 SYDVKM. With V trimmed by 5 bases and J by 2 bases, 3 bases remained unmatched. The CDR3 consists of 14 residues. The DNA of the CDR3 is TGTGCCAGCAGTAACGACAGGGGGAACTATGGCTACACCTTC. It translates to CASSNDRGNYGYTF.

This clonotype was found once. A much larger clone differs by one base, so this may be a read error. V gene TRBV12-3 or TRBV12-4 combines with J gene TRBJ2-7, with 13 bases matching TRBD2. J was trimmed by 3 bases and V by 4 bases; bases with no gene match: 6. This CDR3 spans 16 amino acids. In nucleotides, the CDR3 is TGTGCCAGCAGTTCCCGGACTAGCGGGAGTTTCTACGAGCAGTACTTC. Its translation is CASSSRTSGSFYEQYF.

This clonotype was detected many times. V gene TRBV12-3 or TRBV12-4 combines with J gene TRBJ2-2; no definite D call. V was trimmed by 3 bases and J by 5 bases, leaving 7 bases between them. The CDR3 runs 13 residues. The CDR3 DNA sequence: TGTGCCAGCAGTTTCTGGGATACCGGGGAGCTGTTTTTT. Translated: CASSFWDTGELFF.

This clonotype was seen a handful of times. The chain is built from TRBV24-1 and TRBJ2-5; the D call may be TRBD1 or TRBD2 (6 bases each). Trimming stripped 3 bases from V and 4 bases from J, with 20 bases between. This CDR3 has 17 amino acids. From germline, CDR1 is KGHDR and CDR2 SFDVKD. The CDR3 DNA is TGTGCCACCAGTGATCCGGGGGCGATTACAACGCGAGAGACCCAGTACTTC. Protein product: CATSDPGAITTRETQYF.

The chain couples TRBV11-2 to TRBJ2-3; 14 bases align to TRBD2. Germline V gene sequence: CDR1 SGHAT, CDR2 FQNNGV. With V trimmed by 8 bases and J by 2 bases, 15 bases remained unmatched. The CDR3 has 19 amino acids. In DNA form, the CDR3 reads TGTGCCAGCTCACTAACGACTAGCGGGAGGGCCTTGAACACAGATACGCAGTATTTT. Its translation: CASSLTTSGRALNTDTQYF.

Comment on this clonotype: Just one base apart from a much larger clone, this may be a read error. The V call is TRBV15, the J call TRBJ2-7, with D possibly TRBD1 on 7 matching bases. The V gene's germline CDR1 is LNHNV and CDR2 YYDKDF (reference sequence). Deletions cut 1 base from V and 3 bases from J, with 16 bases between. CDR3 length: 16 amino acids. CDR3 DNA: TGTGCCACCAGCAGAGGGACTATCCCAGGGGGCTACGAGCAGTACTTC. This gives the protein CATSRGTIPGGYEQYF.

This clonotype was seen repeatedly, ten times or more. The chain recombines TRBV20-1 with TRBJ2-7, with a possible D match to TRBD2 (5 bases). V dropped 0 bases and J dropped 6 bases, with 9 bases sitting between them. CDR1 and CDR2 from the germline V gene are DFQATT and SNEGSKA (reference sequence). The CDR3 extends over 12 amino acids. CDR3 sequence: CSAREGGTEQYF. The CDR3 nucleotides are TGCAGTGCTAGAGAAGGAGGAACCGAGCAGTACTTC.